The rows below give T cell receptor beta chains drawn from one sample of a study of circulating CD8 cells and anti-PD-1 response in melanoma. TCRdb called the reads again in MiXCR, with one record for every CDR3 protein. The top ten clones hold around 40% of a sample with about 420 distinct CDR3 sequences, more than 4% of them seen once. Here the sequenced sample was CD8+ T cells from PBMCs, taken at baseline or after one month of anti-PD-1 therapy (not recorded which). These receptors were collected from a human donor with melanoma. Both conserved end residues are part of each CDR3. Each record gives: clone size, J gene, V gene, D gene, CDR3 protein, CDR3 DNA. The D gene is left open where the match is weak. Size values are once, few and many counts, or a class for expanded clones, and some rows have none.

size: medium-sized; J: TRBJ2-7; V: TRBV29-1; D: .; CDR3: CSVEDGDGTYEQYF; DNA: TGCAGCGTTGAAGACGGGGATGGAACCTACGAGCAGTACTTC
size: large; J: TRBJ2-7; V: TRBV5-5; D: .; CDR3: CASSPGGHGSYEQYF; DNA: TGTGCCAGCAGCCCCGGGGGGCACGGCTCCTACGAGCAGTACTTC
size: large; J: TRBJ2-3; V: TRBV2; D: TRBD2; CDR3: CASSGDGGAYRDTQYF; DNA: TGTGCCAGCAGTGGGGACGGGGGGGCCTATAGAGATACGCAGTATTTT
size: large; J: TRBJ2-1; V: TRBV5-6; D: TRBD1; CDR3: CASSLTTGGAYNEQFF; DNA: TGTGCCAGCAGCTTAACCACAGGGGGAGCCTACAATGAGCAGTTCTTC
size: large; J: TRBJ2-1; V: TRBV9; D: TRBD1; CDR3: CASSSEGQAEDEQFF; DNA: TGTGCCAGCAGCTCAGAGGGACAGGCGGAGGATGAGCAGTTCTTC
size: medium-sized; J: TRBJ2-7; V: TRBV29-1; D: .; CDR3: CSVELGGYEQYF; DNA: TGCAGCGTTGAACTGGGGGGCTACGAGCAGTACTTC
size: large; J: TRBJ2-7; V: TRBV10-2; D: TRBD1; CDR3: CASQPSYGQGVNEQYF; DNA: TGCGCCAGCCAGCCCTCCTACGGACAGGGGGTTAACGAGCAGTACTTC
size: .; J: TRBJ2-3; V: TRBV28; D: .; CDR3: CASRPVGTLFGTDTQYF; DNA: TGTGCCAGCAGACCGGTAGGGACTCTGTTTGGCACAGATACGCAGTATTTT
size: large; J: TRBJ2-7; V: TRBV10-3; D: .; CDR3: CAISESGRARYEQYF; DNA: TGTGCCATCAGTGAGTCGGGCAGGGCCCGATACGAGCAGTACTTC
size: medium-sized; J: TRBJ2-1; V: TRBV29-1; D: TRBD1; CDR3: CSAEQGGVTAEQFF; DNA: TGCAGCGCCGAACAGGGGGGAGTGACGGCTGAGCAGTTCTTC
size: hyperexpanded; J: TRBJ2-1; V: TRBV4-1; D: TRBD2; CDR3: CASSHLDGGYNEQFF; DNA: TGCGCCAGCAGCCATCTGGACGGGGGGTACAATGAGCAGTTCTTC
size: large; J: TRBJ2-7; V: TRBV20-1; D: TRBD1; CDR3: CSARDTGVGYEQYF; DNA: TGCAGTGCTAGAGATACAGGGGTTGGATACGAGCAGTACTTC
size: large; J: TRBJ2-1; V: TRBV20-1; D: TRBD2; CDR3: CSARLADTSYNEQFF; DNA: TGCAGTGCTAGACTAGCGGATACCTCCTACAATGAGCAGTTCTTC
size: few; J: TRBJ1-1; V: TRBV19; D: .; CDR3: CASSMGLLLKNTEAFF; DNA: TGTGCCAGTAGTATGGGTCTGTTGCTCAAGAACACTGAAGCTTTCTTT
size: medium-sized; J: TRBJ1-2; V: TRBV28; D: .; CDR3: CAYLEQRTLGYTF; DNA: TGTGCCTACCTGGAACAGCGGACTTTGGGCTACACCTTC
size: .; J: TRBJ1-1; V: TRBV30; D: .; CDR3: CAWSITITEAFF; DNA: TGTGCCTGGAGTATTACGATCACTGAAGCTTTCTTT
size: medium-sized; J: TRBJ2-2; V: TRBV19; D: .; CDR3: CASRTSEASNTGELFF; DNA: TGTGCCAGTAGAACGTCGGAGGCGTCGAACACCGGGGAGCTGTTTTTT
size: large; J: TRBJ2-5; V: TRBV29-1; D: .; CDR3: CSVGAQETQYF; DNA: TGCAGCGTTGGAGCCCAAGAGACCCAGTACTTC
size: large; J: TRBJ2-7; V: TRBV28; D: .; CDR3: CASSNGPGLKSSYEQYF; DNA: TGTGCCAGCAGCAACGGACCCGGACTTAAGAGCTCCTACGAGCAGTACTTC
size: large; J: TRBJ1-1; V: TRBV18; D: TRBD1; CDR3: CASSVGEGQGLMNTEAFF; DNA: TGTGCCAGCTCCGTGGGCGAAGGACAGGGCCTTATGAACACTGAAGCTTTCTTT
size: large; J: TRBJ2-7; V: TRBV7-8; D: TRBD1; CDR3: CASSVGQGGYEQYF; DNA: TGTGCCAGCAGCGTCGGACAGGGGGGCTACGAGCAGTACTTC
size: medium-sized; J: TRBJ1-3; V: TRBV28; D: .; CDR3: CASSEGYSGNTIYF; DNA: TGTGCCAGCAGTGAGGGGTACTCTGGAAACACCATATATTTT
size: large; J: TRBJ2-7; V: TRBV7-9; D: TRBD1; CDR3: CASRRQGRNEAHEQYF; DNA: TGTGCCAGCAGAAGACAGGGGCGAAATGAGGCTCACGAGCAGTACTTC
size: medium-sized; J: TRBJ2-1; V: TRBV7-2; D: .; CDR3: CASSAPGGIEQFF; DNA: TGTGCCAGCAGCGCACCCGGCGGGATTGAGCAGTTCTTC
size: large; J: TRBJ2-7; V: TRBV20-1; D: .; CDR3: CSARGLDEGLGLYEQYF; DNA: TGCAGTGCTAGAGGCCTGGACGAGGGACTGGGCCTCTACGAGCAGTACTTC
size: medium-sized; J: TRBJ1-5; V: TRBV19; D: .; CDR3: CASSMWNQPQHF; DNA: TGTGCCAGTAGTATGTGGAATCAGCCCCAGCATTTT
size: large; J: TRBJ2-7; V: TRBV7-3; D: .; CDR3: CASSPTGRENYEQYF; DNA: TGTGCCAGCAGCCCAACGGGCAGAGAAAACTACGAGCAGTACTTC
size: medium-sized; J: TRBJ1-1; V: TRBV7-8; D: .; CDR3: CASSLTLAGRNTEAFF; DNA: TGTGCCAGCAGCTTAACTTTGGCGGGAAGGAACACTGAAGCTTTCTTT
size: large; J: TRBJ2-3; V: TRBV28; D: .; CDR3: CASTPPRGTQYF; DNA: TGTGCCAGCACCCCCCCGAGGGGTACGCAGTATTTT
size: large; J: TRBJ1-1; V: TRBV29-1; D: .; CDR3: CSVLGGQNEAFF; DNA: TGCAGCGTTCTCGGGGGGCAAAATGAAGCTTTCTTT
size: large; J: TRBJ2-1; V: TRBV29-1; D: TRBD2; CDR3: CSVGETSAYNEQFF; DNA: TGCAGCGTTGGGGAGACTAGCGCTTACAATGAGCAGTTCTTC
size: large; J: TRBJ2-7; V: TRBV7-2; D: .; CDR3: CASSPVGASSYEQYF; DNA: TGTGCCAGCAGCCCGGTGGGGGCGAGCTCCTACGAGCAGTACTTC
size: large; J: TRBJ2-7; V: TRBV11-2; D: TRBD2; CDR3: CASSLGASGTEQYF; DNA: TGTGCCAGCAGCTTGGGGGCTAGCGGGACCGAGCAGTACTTC
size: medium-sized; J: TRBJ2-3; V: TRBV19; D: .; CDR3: CASSIMGLASTDTQYF; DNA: TGTGCCAGTAGTATAATGGGGCTTGCTAGCACAGATACGCAGTATTTT
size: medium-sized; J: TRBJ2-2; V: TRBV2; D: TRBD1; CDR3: CASSPGQTAPGELFF; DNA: TGTGCCAGCAGCCCGGGACAGACAGCCCCCGGGGAGCTGTTTTTT
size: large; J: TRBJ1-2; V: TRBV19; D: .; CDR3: CASRTSYGYTF; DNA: TGTGCCAGTAGGACATCGTATGGCTACACCTTC
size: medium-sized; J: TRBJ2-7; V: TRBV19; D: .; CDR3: CASSIVLTGTYEQYF; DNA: TGTGCCAGTAGTATAGTTCTCACAGGTACCTACGAGCAGTACTTC
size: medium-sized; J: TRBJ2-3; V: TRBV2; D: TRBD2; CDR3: CASSEAQASGGLHTDTQYF; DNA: TGTGCCAGCAGTGAAGCTCAAGCTAGCGGGGGGCTCCACACAGATACGCAGTATTTT
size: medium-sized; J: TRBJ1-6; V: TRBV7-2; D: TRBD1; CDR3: CASSLGGTGPFASPLHF; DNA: TGTGCCAGCAGCTTAGGTGGGACAGGGCCTTTCGCTTCACCCCTCCACTTT
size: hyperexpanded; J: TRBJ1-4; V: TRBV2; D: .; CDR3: CASSESHRPLFEHEKLFF; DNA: TGTGCCAGCAGTGAATCTCACAGGCCCCTATTCGAACATGAAAAACTGTTTTTT
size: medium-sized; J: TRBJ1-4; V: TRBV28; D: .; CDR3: CASSLYRNEKLFF; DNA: TGTGCCAGCAGTTTATACAGAAATGAAAAACTGTTTTTT
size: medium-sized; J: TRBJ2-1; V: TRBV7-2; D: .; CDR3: CASSLLAVQLGNEQFF; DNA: TGTGCCAGCAGCTTACTAGCAGTACAACTTGGGAATGAGCAGTTCTTC
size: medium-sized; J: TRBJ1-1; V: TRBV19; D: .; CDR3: CASSPLTVNTEAFF; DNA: TGTGCCAGTAGTCCCCTGACAGTGAACACTGAAGCTTTCTTT
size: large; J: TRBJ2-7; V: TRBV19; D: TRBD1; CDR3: CASRDRGLYEQYF; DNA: TGTGCCAGTAGAGACAGGGGGCTCTACGAGCAGTACTTC
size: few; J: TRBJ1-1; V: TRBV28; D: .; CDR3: CASSLWRGGTEAFF; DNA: TGTGCCAGCAGTTTATGGAGAGGGGGGACTGAAGCTTTCTTT
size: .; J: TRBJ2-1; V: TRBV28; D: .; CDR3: CASSSYSTGHEQFF; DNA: TGTGCCAGCAGTTCCTACTCGACAGGTCATGAGCAGTTCTTC
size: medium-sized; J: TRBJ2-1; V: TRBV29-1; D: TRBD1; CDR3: CSVEDTGTGLNNEQFF; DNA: TGCAGCGTTGAAGATACTGGGACAGGGCTAAACAATGAGCAGTTCTTC
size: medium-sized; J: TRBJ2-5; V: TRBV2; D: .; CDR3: CASIQGLQETQYF; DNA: TGTGCCAGCATTCAGGGCCTACAAGAGACCCAGTACTTC
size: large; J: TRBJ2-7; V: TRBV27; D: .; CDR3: CASSLSEGVYEQYF; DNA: TGTGCCAGCAGTTTATCGGAGGGGGTCTACGAGCAGTACTTC
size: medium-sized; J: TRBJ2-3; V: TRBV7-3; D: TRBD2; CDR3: CASSPSGGITDTQYF; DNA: TGTGCCAGCAGCCCTAGCGGGGGCATCACAGATACGCAGTATTTT
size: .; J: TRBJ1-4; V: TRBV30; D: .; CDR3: CAWSVWAENEKLFF; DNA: TGTGCCTGGAGTGTATGGGCCGAAAATGAAAAACTGTTTTTT
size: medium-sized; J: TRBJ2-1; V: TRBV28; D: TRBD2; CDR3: CASSLRGLADNEQFF; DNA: TGTGCCAGCAGTTTACGTGGACTAGCGGACAATGAGCAGTTCTTC
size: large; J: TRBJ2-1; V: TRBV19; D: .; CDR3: CASTPGWQEYNEQFF; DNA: TGTGCCAGTACCCCCGGGTGGCAGGAATACAATGAGCAGTTCTTC
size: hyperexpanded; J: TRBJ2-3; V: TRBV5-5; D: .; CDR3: CASPGSGTSTDTQYF; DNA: TGTGCCAGCCCCGGTAGCGGAACTAGCACAGATACGCAGTATTTT
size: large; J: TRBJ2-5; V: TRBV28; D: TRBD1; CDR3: CASSLPDRVWPQETQYF; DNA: TGTGCCAGCAGTCTGCCGGACAGGGTCTGGCCGCAAGAGACCCAGTACTTC
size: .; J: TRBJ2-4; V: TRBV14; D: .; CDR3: CASSQANLAKNIQYF; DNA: TGTGCCAGCAGCCAAGCGAATCTAGCCAAAAACATTCAGTACTTC
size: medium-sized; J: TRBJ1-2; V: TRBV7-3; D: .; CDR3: CASSSIGLFGYTF; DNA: TGTGCCAGCAGCTCAATCGGGCTTTTTGGCTACACCTTC
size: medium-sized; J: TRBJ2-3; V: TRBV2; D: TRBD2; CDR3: CASSEVLAGTDTQYF; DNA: TGTGCCAGCAGTGAGGTCCTAGCGGGCACAGATACGCAGTATTTT
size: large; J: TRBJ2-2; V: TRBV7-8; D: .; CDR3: CASSPAGGNLFF; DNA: TGTGCCAGCAGCCCCGCCGGGGGCAACCTGTTTTTT
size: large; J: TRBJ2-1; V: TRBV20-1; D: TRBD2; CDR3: CSARETSGSYNEQFF; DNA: TGCAGTGCTAGAGAGACTAGCGGATCTTACAATGAGCAGTTCTTC